The source of this T cell receptor (beta chain) is a study of control samples from healthy donors and cancer patients. This table comes from immunoSEQ multiplex PCR, and its TCRdb copy is limited to in-frame clones, with some not included. The sample carries approximately 72,000 clones, about 88% recorded once. V was clipped by 2 bases and J by 1 base, with 12 bases between them. Per germline, CDR1 SGHRS and CDR2 YFSETQ. The CDR3 runs 15 residues. V and J are TRBV5-1 and TRBJ1-1; possibly TRBD1 for D (6 bases). The TCR was taken from a man aged 50-60 years in good health. The sequenced sample consisted of blood. This CDR3 reads CASSFTGFWNTEAFF. The CDR3 DNA follows: TGCGCCAGCAGCTTCACAGGGTTCTGGAACACTGAAGCTTTCTTT.